Listed here are 22 T cell receptor beta chains from one sample, sequenced in a study of blood T cell repertoires in COVID-19. Some clones are missing from TCRdb's copy, which holds only in-frame ones; the method was immunoSEQ multiplex PCR. The sample carries a few hundred thousand clones, 91% recorded once. The sequencing input was PBMCs or T cells enriched from blood (not recorded which). Receptor source: a middle-aged woman who had been exposed to COVID-19.

This clone was picked up one time. This rearrangement joins TRBV14 to TRBJ1-1, with TRBD1 identical over 7 bases. CDR1 and CDR2 (germline): SGHDN, FVKESK. J gave up 5 bases and V 4 bases, and 10 bases lay outside the gene matches. This CDR3 has 15 amino acids. The CDR3 DNA follows: TGTGCCAGCAGCCTGTACACAGGGGCTGGTACTGAAGCTTTCTTT. It encodes CASSLYTGAGTEAFF.

The rearrangement uses TRBV18 and TRBJ2-7, with 8 bases matching TRBD1. Trimming took 2 bases from V and 2 from J; bases not matched to a gene: 5. CDR1 is KGHSH, CDR2 LQKENI, per germline. This CDR3 is 15 amino acids long. CDR3 sequence (DNA): TGTGCCAGCTCACCAACCCGACAGGGGACCTACGAGCAGTACTTC. It specifies CASSPTRQGTYEQYF. Based on the CDR3 plus reference TRBV18 and TRBJ2-7, the full variable domain is NAGVMQNPRHLVRRRGQEARLRCSPMKGHSHVYWYRQLPEEGLKFMVYLQKENIIDESGMPKERFSAEFPKEGPSILRIQQVVRGDSAAYFCASSPTRQGTYEQYFGPGTRLTVT.

The chain links TRBV3-1 (or the pseudogene TRBV3-2) to TRBJ1-4; 8 bases are shared with TRBD1. The J segment lost 7 bases and the V segment lost 2 bases, leaving 6 bases of the junction unmatched. The CDR3 is made up of 15 amino acids. The germline V gene encodes CDR1 LGHDT and CDR2 YNNKEL (reference sequence). In DNA form, the CDR3 reads TGTGCCAGCAGCCAAAGAACAGGGGGGCGTGAAAAACTGTTTTTT. Residues: CASSQRTGGREKLFF.

The chain is built from TRBV7-2 and TRBJ1-5; D remains unclear. The CDR3 spans 16 residues. Trimming stripped 5 bases from V and 4 bases from J, with 18 bases between. Germline-derived CDR1 and CDR2 are SGHTA and FQGNSA. Here the CDR3 DNA reads TGTGCCAGCAGCACGGGGAAAGGGAGGCCTAATCAGCCCCAGCATTTT. Its protein is CASSTGKGRPNQPQHF.

The V and J genes are TRBV5-1 and TRBJ2-7, with D perhaps matching TRBD2 (6 bases). Trimming cost V 0 bases and J 4 bases, with 14 bases left between them. CDR1 and CDR2 (germline): SGHRS, YFSETQ. This CDR3 comprises 15 residues. The chain's CDR3 is CASSLAQGGLYEQYF. CDR3 nucleotides: TGCGCCAGCAGCTTGGCTCAGGGAGGTTTGTACGAGCAGTACTTC.

The chain recombines TRBV7-8 with TRBJ1-4; D possibly corresponds to TRBD1 (6 bases). CDR1 is SGHVS, CDR2 FQNEAQ, per germline. CDR3 size: 14 residues. Trimming removed 5 bases at V and 7 bases at J, with 14 bases between. As DNA, the CDR3 is TGTGCCAGCAGCCCAGGGGCAGGCGGTGAAAAACTGTTTTTT. Amino acid sequence: CASSPGAGGEKLFF.

The chain is built from TRBV4-1 and TRBJ1-1, with D tentatively TRBD1 (5 bases). This CDR3 is 14 amino acids long. The germline V gene has CDR1 MGHRA and CDR2 YSYEKL. Trimming stripped 0 bases from V and 10 bases from J, with 15 bases between. CDR3 nucleotide sequence: TGCGCCAGCAGCCAAGACCGGGCCAGGGTTACAGCTTTCTTT. Protein: CASSQDRARVTAFF.

The chain recombines TRBV5-1 with TRBJ2-4, with 8 bases matching TRBD2. With 2 bases clipped from V and 8 bases from J, the junction kept 6 bases outside the gene matches. This CDR3 has 14 residues. Germline loops: CDR1 SGHRS, CDR2 YFSETQ. CDR3 DNA sequence: TGCGCCAGCAGCTTAAGCGGGGGAATACACATTCAGTACTTC. Its protein is CASSLSGGIHIQYF.

The chain couples TRBV5-1 to TRBJ2-5; the match to TRBD1 covers 9 bases. J lost 1 base, V lost 5 bases, and 6 bases had no gene match. Per the germline V gene, CDR1 is SGHRS and CDR2 is YFSETQ. The CDR3 loop spans 15 amino acids. The CDR3 here is CASRTTGGIQETQYF. For the CDR3, the DNA is TGCGCCAGCAGAACGACAGGGGGGATCCAAGAGACCCAGTACTTC.

The chain has TRBV5-6 and TRBJ1-3; D perhaps matches TRBD1 (6 bases). Germline assignment: CDR1 SGHDT and CDR2 YYEEEE. This CDR3 region has 16 residues. V was pared by 4 bases and J by 0 bases, with 14 bases between. The CDR3 sequence is CASSLDRPSSGNTIYF. As DNA, the CDR3 is TGTGCCAGCAGCCTGGACAGACCGAGCTCTGGAAACACCATATATTTT.

The chain links TRBV11-3 to TRBJ1-1; the match to TRBD1 covers 9 bases. Germline CDR1 and CDR2: SGHNT and YENEEA. V lost 3 bases and J lost 6; bases outside the gene matches: 5. This CDR3 is 14 amino acids long. The CDR3 bases are TGTGCCAGCAGCTTCCTAGGGACAGGGCCTGAAGCTTTCTTT. Translated: CASSFLGTGPEAFF. Complete variable domain (other parts from reference TRBV11-3 and TRBJ1-1): EAGVVQSPRYKIIEKKQPVAFWCNPISGHNTLYWYLQNLGQGPELLIRYENEEAVDDSQLPKDRFSAERLKGVDSTLKIQPAELGDSAVYLCASSFLGTGPEAFFGQGTRLTVV.

This chain links TRBV5-6 with TRBJ1-1; D perhaps matches TRBD1 (5 bases). The CDR3 loop spans 15 amino acids. V was shortened by 4 bases and J by 3 bases, with 16 bases between the two germline ends. The germline V gene has CDR1 SGHDT and CDR2 YYEEEE. The CDR3 spells CASSLVGGGDTEAFF. CDR3 DNA sequence: TGTGCCAGCAGCCTGGTTGGGGGAGGGGACACTGAAGCTTTCTTT.

The rearrangement joins TRBV14 to TRBJ2-3, with unresolved D. V lost 4 bases to trimming and J lost 4 bases, with 6 bases between them. Germline V lookup: CDR1 SGHDN, CDR2 FVKESK. The length of the CDR3 is 12 residues. The CDR3 sequence: CASSLSSDTQYF. The CDR3 coding sequence is TGTGCCAGCAGCCTTTCCTCAGATACGCAGTATTTT. The full variable domain, completed using reference TRBV14 and TRBJ2-3, is EAGVTQFPSHSVIEKGQTVTLRCDPISGHDNLYWYRRVMGKEIKFLLHFVKESKQDESGMPNNRFLAERTGGTYSTLKVQPAELEDSGVYFCASSLSSDTQYFGPGTRLTVL.

The chain carries TRBV11-3 and TRBJ1-1; 7 bases agree with TRBD1. The V gene end was trimmed by 5 bases and the J gene end by 4 bases; junction bases not matched to a gene: 7. The germline gives CDR1 SGHNT, CDR2 YENEEA. The CDR3 runs 14 residues. The CDR3 region is CASSLGQATTEAFF. In DNA, the CDR3 is TGTGCCAGCAGCCTCGGACAGGCCACCACTGAAGCTTTCTTT.

The chain recombines TRBV6-5 with TRBJ1-2, with unresolved D. The V end lost 5 bases, the J end lost 8 bases, and 9 bases lay between the germline ends. CDR3 length: 11 amino acids. From germline, CDR1 is MNHEY and CDR2 SVGAGI. CDR3 nucleotide sequence: TGTGCCAGCAGTCCGTTGGCCGGCTACACCTTC. This sequence encodes CASSPLAGYTF.

This clone was observed a few times. This chain connects TRBV2 to TRBJ2-7; D possibly corresponds to TRBD2 (6 bases). V lost 10 bases to trimming and J lost 4 bases, with 14 bases between them. The CDR3 consists of 12 residues. The germline V gene encodes CDR1 SNHLY and CDR2 FYNNEI. The CDR3 DNA reads as TGTGCCACGCAGGGACTCGAATACGAGCAGTACTTC. Translated, it gives CATQGLEYEQYF. Full variable domain (missing parts from reference TRBV2 and TRBJ2-7): EPEVTQTPSHQVTQMGQEVILRCVPISNHLYFYWYRQILGQKVEFLVSFYNNEISEKSEIFDDQFSVERPDGSNFTLKIRSTKLEDSAMYFCATQGLEYEQYFGPGTRLTVT.

The chain links TRBV6-6 to TRBJ2-7; TRBD2 is a possible D gene (7 bases). Germline CDR1 and CDR2: MNHNY and SVGAGI (reference sequence). There are 13 residues in the CDR3. V shed 2 bases and J shed 5 bases, with 10 bases lying between them. Here the CDR3 DNA reads TGTGCCAGCAGTTACAGGGGGGGCGACGAGCAGTACTTC. Protein sequence: CASSYRGGDEQYF.

V is TRBV5-1 and J is TRBJ1-1; D is unresolved. The CDR3 has 15 residues. Germline CDR1 is SGHRS and CDR2 is YFSETQ. V was cut by 1 base and J by 1 base, with 11 bases left in between. The CDR3 DNA is TGCGCCAGCAGCTTGCACAGTAGAACGAACACTGAAGCTTTCTTT. It codes for CASSLHSRTNTEAFF.

This sequence joins TRBV5-1 and TRBJ2-7; 10 bases are a match to TRBD1. In germline, CDR1 is SGHRS, CDR2 YFSETQ. The CDR3 is 15 residues long. J lost 3 bases, V lost 0 bases, and 3 bases had no gene match. CDR3 amino acids: CASSLGGTGVYEQYF. The CDR3 DNA follows: TGCGCCAGCAGCTTGGGGGGGACAGGGGTCTACGAGCAGTACTTC.

The chain recombines TRBV9 with TRBJ1-2; 7 nucleotides agree with TRBD1. After removal of 0 bases from V and 4 bases from J, the junction contained 9 bases not matched to a gene. The germline V gene encodes CDR1 SGDLS and CDR2 YYNGEE. This CDR3 region has 16 residues. CDR3 nucleotides: TGTGCCAGCAGCGTAGGTGTAGGGGGCCGGGGCTATGGCTACACCTTC. It specifies CASSVGVGGRGYGYTF.

The chain links TRBV9 to TRBJ1-1; possible D gene TRBD1, 5 bases. The germline V gene encodes CDR1 SGDLS and CDR2 YYNGEE. Trimming cost V 4 bases and J 1 base, with 11 bases left between them. The CDR3 extends over 14 amino acids. CDR3 loop: CASSPGGGNTEAFF. CDR3 bases: TGTGCCAGCAGCCCCGGGGGGGGGAACACTGAAGCTTTCTTT.

J is TRBJ1-2 and V is TRBV12-3 or TRBV12-4; no clear D. This CDR3 comprises 13 residues. Trimming stripped 1 base from V and 5 bases from J, with 8 bases between. CDR3 sequence (DNA): TGTGCCAGCAGTTTAGGTGCGGCTTATGGCTACACCTTC. It translates to CASSLGAAYGYTF.